The source of this TCR beta chain is a study of OX40 agonist ivuxolimab in advanced cancers. Background on the study: Partial responses were seen in three patients, one with hepatocellular carcinoma and two with cutaneous melanoma. Findings and caveats of the study: It was also the case that some nonresponders had low normalized T-cell clonal expansion.

CDR3 length: 14 residues. Unmatched junction bases numbered 6, after V lost 5 bases and J lost 6 bases. The germline CDR1 and CDR2 sequences are MDHEN and SYDVKM. Remarks on this clone: The antigen is unknown.

Peripheral blood came from all dose cohorts at three timepoints. Assay: immunoSEQ multiplex PCR; the TCRdb copy retains only in-frame clones and omits some. The table records some 81,000 clones, about 86% of them present only once. The chain recombines TRBV28 with TRBJ2-4, with 8 bases that match TRBD1. This specimen was CD4+ or CD8+ T cells sorted from blood, taken in a trial of the OX40 agonist ivuxolimab. The TCR sequence derives from an adult with an advanced solid tumor such as melanoma, head and neck, liver or kidney cancer. The CDR3 region is CASSSGQGANIQYF. Written as DNA, the CDR3 is TGTGCCAGCAGTAGTGGTCAGGGGGCAAACATTCAGTACTTC.